A selection of T cell receptor beta chains follows, all from one sample in a study of blood T cell repertoires in COVID-19. Sequencing was performed with immunoSEQ multiplex PCR; in TCRdb, only in-frame clones are kept and a portion is missing. Among over 110,000 clones listed, around 78% were seen once. The material sequenced was peripheral blood. Receptors originate from a woman in her sixties or seventies with acute or convalescent COVID-19. Both conserved end residues are part of each CDR3.

TRBJ2-1,TRBV24-1,CATSLPGLVSSEQFF
TRBJ2-7,TRBV28,CASSLGLAVYEQYF
TRBJ2-3,TRBV7-6,CASSWTSTDTQYF
TRBJ1-6,TRBV2,CASSELGQGLSPLHF
TRBJ2-7,TRBV9,CASSVGGRGGSSYEQYF
TRBJ2-2,TRBV5-1,CASSLSGMNTGELFF
TRBJ2-3,TRBV3-1/TRBV3-2,CASSDSGRSDTQYF
TRBJ2-3,TRBV5-6,CASSAHTLAPSTDTQYF
TRBJ1-1,TRBV19,CASNRVGPGTEAFF
TRBJ1-4,TRBV28,CASSSGGGLLNEKLFF
TRBJ2-1,TRBV5-1,CASSNRTGLRNEQFF
TRBJ2-3,TRBV28,CASSFEATTSTDTQYF
TRBJ2-7,TRBV5-1,CASSLDAGTYEQYF
TRBJ1-5,TRBV6-5,CASSYSGDGNQPQHF
TRBJ1-6,TRBV7-9,CASSLGGQYYNSPLHF
TRBJ2-3,TRBV5-1,CASSLGLAGQDTQYF
TRBJ2-6,TRBV11-2,CASSFPPGLGSSGANVLTF
TRBJ2-1,TRBV28,CASTPGTSGVEQFF
TRBJ1-5,TRBV5-4,CASGRGVDGPQHF
TRBJ1-1,TRBV5-4,CASSRWGENTEAFF
TRBJ2-2,TRBV5-1,CASSLGLAGPQAGELFF
TRBJ2-4,TRBV21-1,CASSKVRPTGGMAKNIQYF
TRBJ2-2,TRBV12-3/TRBV12-4,CASSLVGAGELFF
TRBJ2-3,TRBV18,CASSPPAQGGPDTQYF
TRBJ1-2,TRBV28,CASSPPGQNYGYTF
TRBJ2-4,TRBV7-9,CASSGFGQGNIQYF
TRBJ2-3,TRBV6-4,CASSDGGRITDTQYF
TRBJ2-7,TRBV2,CASSGIQEGQYF
TRBJ2-6,TRBV6-4,CASSDADRGHSGANVLTF
TRBJ1-1,TRBV9,CASSVGGSNTEAFF
TRBJ1-1,TRBV27,CASSPHAGLNTEAFF
TRBJ2-7,TRBV6-1,CASSDPPGRSSYEQYF
TRBJ2-7,TRBV18,CASSSSSYEQYF
TRBJ2-7,TRBV5-1,CASSLVGTIVHEQYF
TRBJ2-2,TRBV7-8,CASSVLSLGLAAGELFF
TRBJ2-5,TRBV7-9,CASSSRQRPETQYF
TRBJ1-4,TRBV10-2,CASSEGGGELFF
TRBJ2-7,TRBV2,CASRGRGPYEQYF
TRBJ2-7,TRBV5-6,CASSLARLAGAYEQYF
TRBJ2-2,TRBV4-2,CASSQSHRGLTGELFF
TRBJ2-4,TRBV14,CASSQDSRGQGVFGLAKNIQYF
TRBJ1-1,TRBV5-1,CASSLQGAYNTEAFF
TRBJ2-7,TRBV6-5,CASFRGILREQYF
TRBJ2-3,TRBV29-1,CSVEGGLTDTQYF
TRBJ1-2,TRBV6-5,CASSYEGNYGYTF
TRBJ1-5,TRBV3-1/TRBV3-2,CASSQDRAEGQPQHF
TRBJ2-3,TRBV6-5,CASKRGQGADTQYF
TRBJ1-5,TRBV19,CASSIGLSNQPQHF
TRBJ1-2,TRBV3-1/TRBV3-2,CASSQGVNDYGYTF
TRBJ1-3,TRBV4-2,CASSRSTGVSGNTIYF
TRBJ2-1,TRBV28,CASSLTGSYNEQFF